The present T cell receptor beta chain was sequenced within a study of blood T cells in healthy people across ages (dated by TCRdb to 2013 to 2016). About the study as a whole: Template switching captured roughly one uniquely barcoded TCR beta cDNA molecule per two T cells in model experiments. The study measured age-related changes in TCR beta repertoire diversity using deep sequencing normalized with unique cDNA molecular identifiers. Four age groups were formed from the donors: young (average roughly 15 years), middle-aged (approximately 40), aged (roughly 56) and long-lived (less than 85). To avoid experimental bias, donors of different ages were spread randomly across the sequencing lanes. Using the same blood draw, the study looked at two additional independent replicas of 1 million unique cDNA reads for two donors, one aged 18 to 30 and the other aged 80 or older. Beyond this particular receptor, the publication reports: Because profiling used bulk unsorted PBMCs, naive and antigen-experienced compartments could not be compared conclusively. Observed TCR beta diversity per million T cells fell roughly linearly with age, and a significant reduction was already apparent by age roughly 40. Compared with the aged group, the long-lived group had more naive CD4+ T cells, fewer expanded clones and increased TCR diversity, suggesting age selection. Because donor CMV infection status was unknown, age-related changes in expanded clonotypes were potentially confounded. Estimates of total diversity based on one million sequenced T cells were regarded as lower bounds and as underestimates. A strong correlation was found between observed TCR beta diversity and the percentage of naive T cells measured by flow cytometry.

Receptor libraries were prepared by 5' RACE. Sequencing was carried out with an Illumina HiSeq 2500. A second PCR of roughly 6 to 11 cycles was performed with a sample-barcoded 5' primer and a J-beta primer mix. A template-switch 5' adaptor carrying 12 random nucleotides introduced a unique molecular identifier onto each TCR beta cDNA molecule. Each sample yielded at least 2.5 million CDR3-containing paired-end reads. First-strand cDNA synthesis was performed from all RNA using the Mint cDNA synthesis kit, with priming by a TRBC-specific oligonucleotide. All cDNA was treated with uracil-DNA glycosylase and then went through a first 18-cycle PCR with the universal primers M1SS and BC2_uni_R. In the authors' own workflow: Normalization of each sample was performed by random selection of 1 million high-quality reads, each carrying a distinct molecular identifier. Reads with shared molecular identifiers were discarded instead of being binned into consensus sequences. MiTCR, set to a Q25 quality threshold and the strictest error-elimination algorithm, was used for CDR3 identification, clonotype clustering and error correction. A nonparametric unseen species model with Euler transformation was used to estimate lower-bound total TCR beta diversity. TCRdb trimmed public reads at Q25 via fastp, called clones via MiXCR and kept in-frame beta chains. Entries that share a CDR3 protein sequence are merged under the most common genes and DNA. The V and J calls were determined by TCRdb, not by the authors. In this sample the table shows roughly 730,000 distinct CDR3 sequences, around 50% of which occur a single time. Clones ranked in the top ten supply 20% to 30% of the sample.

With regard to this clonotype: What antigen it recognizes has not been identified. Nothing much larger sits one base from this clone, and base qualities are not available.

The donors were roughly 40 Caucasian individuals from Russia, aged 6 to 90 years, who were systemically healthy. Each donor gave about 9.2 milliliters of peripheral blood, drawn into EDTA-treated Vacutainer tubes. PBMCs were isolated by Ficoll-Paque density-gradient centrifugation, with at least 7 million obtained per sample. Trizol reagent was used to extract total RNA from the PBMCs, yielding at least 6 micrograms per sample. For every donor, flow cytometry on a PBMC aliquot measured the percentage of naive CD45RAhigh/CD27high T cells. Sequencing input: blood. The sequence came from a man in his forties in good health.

The DNA is TGTGCCAGCAGTTTATTCAGAGAACCCCTCCACTTT. It encodes CASSLFREPLHF. Here the chain combines TRBV28 and TRBJ1-6; confidence is insufficient to name the D gene. The germline ends are 7 bases apart after V is trimmed by 1 base and J by 12 bases. According to the germline V gene, CDR1 reads MDHEN and CDR2 reads SYDVKM. Counted from cysteine to phenylalanine, this CDR3 has 12 amino acids. Left in the record is the CDR3 DNA by itself, 36 bases read in frame from the first base.